This TCR beta chain was observed in a study of T cell changes during pregnancy in multiple sclerosis. Germline lookup yields CDR1 MDHEN and CDR2 SYDVKM. The CDR3 is 15 residues long. With 6 bases removed from V and 2 bases from J, the gap between germline ends came to 14 bases. TCRdb's table, derived via immunoSEQ multiplex PCR, lists solely in-frame clones and lacks some. The sample consists of approximately 22,000 clones, around four fifths of them appearing once. The sequence was obtained from a female donor in good health, enrolled as a control in a pregnancy study. The V call is TRBV28, the J call TRBJ1-5, with D hard to call. The sequencing here drew on CD8+ T cells from peripheral blood mononuclear cells, taken in the first trimester of pregnancy. The CDR3 protein is CASSRTEMGNQPQHF. CDR3 nucleotides: TGTGCCAGCAGCCGTACAGAAATGGGCAATCAGCCCCAGCATTTT.